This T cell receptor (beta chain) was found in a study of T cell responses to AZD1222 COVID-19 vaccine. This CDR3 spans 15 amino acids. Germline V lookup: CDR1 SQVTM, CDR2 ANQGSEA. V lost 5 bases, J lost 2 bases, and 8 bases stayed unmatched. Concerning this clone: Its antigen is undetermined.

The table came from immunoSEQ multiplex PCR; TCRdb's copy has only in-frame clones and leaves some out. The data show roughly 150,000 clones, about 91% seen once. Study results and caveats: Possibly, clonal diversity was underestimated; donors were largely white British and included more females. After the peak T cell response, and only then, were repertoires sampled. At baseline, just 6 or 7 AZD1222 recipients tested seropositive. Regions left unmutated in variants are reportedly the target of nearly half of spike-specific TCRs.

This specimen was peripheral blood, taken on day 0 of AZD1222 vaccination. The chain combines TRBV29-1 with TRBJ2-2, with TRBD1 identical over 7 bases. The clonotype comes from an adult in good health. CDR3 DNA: TGCAGCGTTTGGCTCACAGGGGTTAACACCGGGGAGCTGTTTTTT. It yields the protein CSVWLTGVNTGELFF.